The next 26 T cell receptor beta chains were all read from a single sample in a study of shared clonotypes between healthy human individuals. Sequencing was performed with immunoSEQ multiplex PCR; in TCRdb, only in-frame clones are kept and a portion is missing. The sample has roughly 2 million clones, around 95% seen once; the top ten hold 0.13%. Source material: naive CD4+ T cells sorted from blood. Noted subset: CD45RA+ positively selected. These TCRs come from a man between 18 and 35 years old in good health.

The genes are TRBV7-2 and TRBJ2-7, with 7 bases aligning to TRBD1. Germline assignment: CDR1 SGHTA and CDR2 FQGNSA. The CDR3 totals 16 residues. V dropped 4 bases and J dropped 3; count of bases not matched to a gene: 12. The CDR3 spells CASSSMSYRGIYEQYF. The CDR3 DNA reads TGTGCCAGCAGCTCAATGTCTTACAGGGGAATCTACGAGCAGTACTTC.

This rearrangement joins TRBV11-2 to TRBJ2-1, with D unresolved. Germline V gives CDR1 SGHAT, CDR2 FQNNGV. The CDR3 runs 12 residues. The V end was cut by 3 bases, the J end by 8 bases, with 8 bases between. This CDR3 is CASSFIEDEQFF. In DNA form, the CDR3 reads TGTGCCAGCAGCTTCATTGAGGATGAGCAGTTCTTC.

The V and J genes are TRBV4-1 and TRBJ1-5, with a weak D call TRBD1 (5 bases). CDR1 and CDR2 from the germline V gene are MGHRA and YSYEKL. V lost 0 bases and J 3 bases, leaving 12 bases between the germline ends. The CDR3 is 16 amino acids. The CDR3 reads CASSQDQAGDNQPQHF. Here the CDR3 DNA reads TGCGCCAGCAGCCAAGATCAGGCGGGGGACAATCAGCCCCAGCATTTT.

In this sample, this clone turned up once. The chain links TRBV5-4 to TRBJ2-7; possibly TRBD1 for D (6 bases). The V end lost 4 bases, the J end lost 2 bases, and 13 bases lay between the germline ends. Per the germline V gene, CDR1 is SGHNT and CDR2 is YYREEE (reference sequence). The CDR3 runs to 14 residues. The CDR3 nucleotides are TGTGCCAGCAGCCCGGACAGAGACACCTACGAGCAGTACTTC. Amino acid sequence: CASSPDRDTYEQYF.

CDR3 nucleotides: TGTGCCAGTAGTATCGGGCCCGGTGAGGGCCATCAGCCCCAGCATTTT. Protein: CASSIGPGEGHQPQHF. The chain uses TRBV19 and TRBJ1-5, with D unresolved. Germline CDR1 is LNHDA and CDR2 is SQIVND (reference sequence). Deletions cut 3 bases from V and 5 bases from J, with 17 bases between. This CDR3 is built from 16 residues.

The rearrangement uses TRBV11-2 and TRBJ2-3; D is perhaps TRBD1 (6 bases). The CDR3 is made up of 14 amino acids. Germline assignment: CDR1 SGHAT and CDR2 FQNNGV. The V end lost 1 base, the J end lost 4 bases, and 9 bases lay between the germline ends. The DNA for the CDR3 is TGTGCCAGCAGCTTAGGGGGGCCGGCAGATACGCAGTATTTT. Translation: CASSLGGPADTQYF.

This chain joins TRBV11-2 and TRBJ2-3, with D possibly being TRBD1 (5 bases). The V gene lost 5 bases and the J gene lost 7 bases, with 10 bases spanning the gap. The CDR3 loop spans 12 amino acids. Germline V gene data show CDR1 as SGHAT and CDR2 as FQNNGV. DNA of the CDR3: TGTGCCAGCAGCCCCAAGGGGCATACGCAGTATTTT. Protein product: CASSPKGHTQYF.

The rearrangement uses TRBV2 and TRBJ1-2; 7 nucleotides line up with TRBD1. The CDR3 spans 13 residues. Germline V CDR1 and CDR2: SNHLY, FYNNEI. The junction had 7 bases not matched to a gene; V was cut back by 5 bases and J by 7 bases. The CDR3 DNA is TGTGCCAGCAGTACGACAGGGATGGGTGGCTACACCTTC. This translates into CASSTTGMGGYTF. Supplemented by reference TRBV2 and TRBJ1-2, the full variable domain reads EPEVTQTPSHQVTQMGQEVILRCVPISNHLYFYWYRQILGQKVEFLVSFYNNEISEKSEIFDDQFSVERPDGSNFTLKIRSTKLEDSAMYFCASSTTGMGGYTFGSGTRLTVV.

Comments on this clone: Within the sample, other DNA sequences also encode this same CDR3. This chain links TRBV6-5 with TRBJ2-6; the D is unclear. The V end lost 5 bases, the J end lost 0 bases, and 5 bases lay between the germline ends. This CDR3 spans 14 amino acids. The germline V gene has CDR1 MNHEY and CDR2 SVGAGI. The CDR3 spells CASSLSSGANVLTF. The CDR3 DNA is TGTGCCAGCAGTCTGAGCTCTGGGGCCAACGTCCTGACTTTC.

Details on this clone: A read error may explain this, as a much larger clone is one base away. Written as DNA, the CDR3 is TGCGCCAGCAGCGTGGACAGGAACACTGAAGCTTTCTTT. It translates to CASSVDRNTEAFF. The chain uses TRBV5-1 and TRBJ1-1, with a weak D call TRBD1 (6 bases). The germline V gene has CDR1 SGHRS and CDR2 YFSETQ. Deletions cut 4 bases from V and 1 base from J, with 8 bases between. This CDR3 contains 13 residues.

Here the CDR3 reads CASSIVSRGRGGYTF. CDR3 nucleotide sequence: TGTGCCAGTAGTATAGTTTCCAGGGGGCGCGGAGGCTACACCTTC. The chain employs TRBV19 and TRBJ1-2, with TRBD1 identical over 8 bases. Germline CDR1 reads LNHDA; CDR2 reads SQIVND (reference sequence). V dropped 1 base and J dropped 8; count of bases not matched to a gene: 9. The CDR3 covers 15 residues.

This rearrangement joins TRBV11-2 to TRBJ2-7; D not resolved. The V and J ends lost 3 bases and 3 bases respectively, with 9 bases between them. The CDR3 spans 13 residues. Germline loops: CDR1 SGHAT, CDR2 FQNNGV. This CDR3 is CASSLGWSYEQYF. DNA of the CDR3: TGTGCCAGCAGCTTGGGATGGAGCTACGAGCAGTACTTC.

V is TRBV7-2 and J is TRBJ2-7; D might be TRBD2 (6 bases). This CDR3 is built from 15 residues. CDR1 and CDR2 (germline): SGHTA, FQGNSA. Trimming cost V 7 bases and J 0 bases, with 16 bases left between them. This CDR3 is CASKTGLANSYEQYF. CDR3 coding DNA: TGTGCCAGCAAGACCGGGCTAGCGAACTCCTACGAGCAGTACTTC.

Written as DNA, the CDR3 is TGTGCCAGCTCAGGGAGGTTAGCGATCGGCACAGATACGCAGTATTTT. Its translation: CASSGRLAIGTDTQYF. The chain joins TRBV9 to TRBJ2-3, with D possibly TRBD2 on 6 matching bases. CDR1 is SGDLS, CDR2 YYNGEE, per germline. The CDR3 covers 16 residues. V dropped 7 bases and J dropped 1 base, with 19 bases sitting between them.

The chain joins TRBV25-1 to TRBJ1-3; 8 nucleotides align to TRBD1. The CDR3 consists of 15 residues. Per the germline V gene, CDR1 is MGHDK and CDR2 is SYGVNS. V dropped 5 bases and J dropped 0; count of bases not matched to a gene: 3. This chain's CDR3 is CASSPTGGSGNTIYF. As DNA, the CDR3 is TGTGCCAGCAGTCCAACAGGGGGCTCTGGAAACACCATATATTTT.

CDR3: CASSPWGGTEAFF. The CDR3 coding sequence is TGTGCCAGCTCACCATGGGGGGGGACTGAAGCTTTCTTT. The V gene is TRBV18, the J gene TRBJ1-1; weak D call: TRBD1 (5 bases). From germline, CDR1 is KGHSH and CDR2 LQKENI. There are 13 residues in the CDR3. Trimming stripped 2 bases from V and 5 bases from J, with 9 bases between.

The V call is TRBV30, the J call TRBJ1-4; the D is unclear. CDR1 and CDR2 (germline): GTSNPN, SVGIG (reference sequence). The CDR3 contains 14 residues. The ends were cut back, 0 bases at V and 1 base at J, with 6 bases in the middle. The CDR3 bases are TGTGCCTGGAGTGTAGGCAGAACTAATGAAAAACTGTTTTTT. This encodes CAWSVGRTNEKLFF.

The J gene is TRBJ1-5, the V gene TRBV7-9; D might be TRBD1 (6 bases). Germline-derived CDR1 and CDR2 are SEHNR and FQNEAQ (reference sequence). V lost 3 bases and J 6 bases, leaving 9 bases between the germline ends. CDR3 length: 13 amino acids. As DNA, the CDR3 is TGTGCCAGCAGCTTTATAGGGGGTCAGCCCCAGCATTTT. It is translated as CASSFIGGQPQHF. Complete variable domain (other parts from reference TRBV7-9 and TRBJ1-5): DTGVSQNPRHKITKRGQNVTFRCDPISEHNRLYWYRQTLGQGPEFLTYFQNEAQLEKSRLLSDRFSAERPKGSFSTLEIQRTEQGDSAMYLCASSFIGGQPQHFGDGTRLSIL.

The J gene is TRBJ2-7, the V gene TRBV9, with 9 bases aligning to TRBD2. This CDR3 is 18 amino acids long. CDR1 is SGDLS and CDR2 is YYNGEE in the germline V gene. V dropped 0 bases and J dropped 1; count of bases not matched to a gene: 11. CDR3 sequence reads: CASSVAASGKSGSYEQYF. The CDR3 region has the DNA TGTGCCAGCAGCGTAGCGGCTAGCGGGAAATCCGGGTCCTACGAGCAGTACTTC.

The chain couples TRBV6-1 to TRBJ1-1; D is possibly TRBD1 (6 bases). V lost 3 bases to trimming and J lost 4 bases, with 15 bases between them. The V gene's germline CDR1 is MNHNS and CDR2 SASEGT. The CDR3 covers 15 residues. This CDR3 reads CASSDWGARSTEAFF. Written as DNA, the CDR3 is TGTGCCAGCAGTGATTGGGGGGCGCGGAGCACTGAAGCTTTCTTT.

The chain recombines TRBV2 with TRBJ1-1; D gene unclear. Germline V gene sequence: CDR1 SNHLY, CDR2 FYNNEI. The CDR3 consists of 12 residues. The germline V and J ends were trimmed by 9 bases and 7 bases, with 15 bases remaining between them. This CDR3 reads CARGQIRFEAFF. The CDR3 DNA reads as TGTGCCAGAGGGCAGATAAGATTTGAAGCTTTCTTT.

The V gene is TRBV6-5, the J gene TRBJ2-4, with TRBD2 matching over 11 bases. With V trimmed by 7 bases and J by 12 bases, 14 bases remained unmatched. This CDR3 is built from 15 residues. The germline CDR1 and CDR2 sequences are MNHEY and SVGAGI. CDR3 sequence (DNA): TGTGCCAGCAAAATTAGCGGGGGGGCGGAAACCTCTCAGTACTTC. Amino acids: CASKISGGAETSQYF.

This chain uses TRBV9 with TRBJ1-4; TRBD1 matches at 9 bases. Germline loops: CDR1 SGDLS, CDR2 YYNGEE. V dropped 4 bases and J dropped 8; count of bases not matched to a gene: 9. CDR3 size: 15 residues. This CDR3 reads CASSLFPGQGEKLFF. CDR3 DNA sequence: TGTGCCAGCAGCTTGTTTCCGGGACAGGGAGAAAAACTGTTTTTT.

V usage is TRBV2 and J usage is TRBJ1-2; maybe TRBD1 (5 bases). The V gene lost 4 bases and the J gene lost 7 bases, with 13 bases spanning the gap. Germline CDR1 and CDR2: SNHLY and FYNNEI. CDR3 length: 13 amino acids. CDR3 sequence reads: CASSADAGLGYTF. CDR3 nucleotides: TGTGCCAGCAGTGCGGATGCAGGGCTTGGCTACACCTTC.

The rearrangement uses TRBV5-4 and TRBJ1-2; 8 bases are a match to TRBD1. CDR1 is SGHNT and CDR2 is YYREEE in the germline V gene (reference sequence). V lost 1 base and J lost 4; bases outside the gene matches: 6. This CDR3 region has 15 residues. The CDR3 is CASSLSGQVLYGYTF. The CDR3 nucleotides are TGTGCCAGCAGCTTGTCGGGACAGGTCCTCTATGGCTACACCTTC.

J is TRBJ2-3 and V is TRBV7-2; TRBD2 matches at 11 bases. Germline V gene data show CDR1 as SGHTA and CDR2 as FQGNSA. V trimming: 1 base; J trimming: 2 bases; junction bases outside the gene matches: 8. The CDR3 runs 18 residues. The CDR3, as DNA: TGTGCCAGCAGCTTAGTCCCCGGGACTAGCGGATACACAGATACGCAGTATTTT. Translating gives CASSLVPGTSGYTDTQYF.